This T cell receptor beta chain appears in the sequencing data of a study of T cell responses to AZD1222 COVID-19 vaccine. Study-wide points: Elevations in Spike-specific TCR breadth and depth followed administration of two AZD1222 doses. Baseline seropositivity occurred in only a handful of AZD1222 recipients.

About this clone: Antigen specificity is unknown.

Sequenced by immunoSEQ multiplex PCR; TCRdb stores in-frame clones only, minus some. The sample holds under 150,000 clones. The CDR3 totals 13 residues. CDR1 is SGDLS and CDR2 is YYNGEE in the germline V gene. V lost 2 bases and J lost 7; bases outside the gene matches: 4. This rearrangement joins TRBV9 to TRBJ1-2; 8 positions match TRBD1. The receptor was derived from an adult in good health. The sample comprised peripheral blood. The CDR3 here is CASSVPGGVGYTF. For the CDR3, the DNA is TGTGCCAGCAGCGTCCCAGGGGGCGTTGGCTACACCTTC.